These 21 T cell receptor beta chains share one sample of origin, sequenced in a study of early T cells in non-severe SARS-CoV-2 infection. Each CDR3 protein gets one entry after TCRdb re-called the 5' RACE reads with MiXCR. The sample has 50,000 to 70,000 distinct CDR3 sequences, roughly a tenth seen once. The specimen was whole blood. All receptors come from an adult who was a healthcare worker with PCR-confirmed SARS-CoV-2 infection or an uninfected control (not recorded which).

This clonotype is a singleton in its sample. The J gene is TRBJ1-2, the V gene TRBV7-9, with a tentative D call TRBD1 (6 bases). Germline CDR1 is SEHNR and CDR2 is FQNEAQ (reference sequence). The V end was cut by 7 bases, the J end by 4 bases, with 19 bases between. The CDR3 has 15 amino acids. The CDR3 sequence: CASTEAGTPFYGYTF. CDR3 coding DNA: TGTGCCAGCACCGAAGCCGGGACACCCTTCTATGGCTACACCTTC.

There are a few counts of this clonotype. The chain couples TRBV7-9 to TRBJ2-3; D is perhaps TRBD2 (6 bases). From germline, CDR1 is SEHNR and CDR2 FQNEAQ (reference sequence). V shed 5 bases and J shed 0 bases, with 15 bases lying between them. This CDR3 region has 16 residues. CDR3 in DNA: TGTGCCAGCAGCAAGATTCGGGGGTCTAGCACAGATACGCAGTATTTT. Translated, it gives CASSKIRGSSTDTQYF.

This chain uses TRBV5-1 with TRBJ2-1; a possible D gene is TRBD2 (5 bases). The CDR3 length is 15 residues. Germline V gives CDR1 SGHRS, CDR2 YFSETQ. The V and J ends lost 0 bases and 5 bases respectively, with 12 bases between them. CDR3 coding DNA: TGCGCCAGCAGCTTGGAGGGCTGGGAGAACAATGAGCAGTTCTTC. Translated: CASSLEGWENNEQFF.

V is TRBV6-1 and J is TRBJ2-7; D remains ambiguous. This CDR3 contains 17 residues. The V end lost 4 bases, the J end lost 2 bases, and 21 bases lay between the germline ends. Germline V gives CDR1 MNHNS, CDR2 SASEGT. This chain's CDR3 is CASSVHIRSQKPYEQYF. CDR3 in DNA: TGTGCCAGCAGTGTACACATCCGATCCCAGAAACCCTACGAGCAGTACTTC.

The chain couples TRBV5-1 to TRBJ2-5, with D perhaps TRBD2 (6 bases). This CDR3 has 14 residues. Trimming left V 0 bases short and J 1 base short, with 7 bases between. Germline loops: CDR1 SGHRS, CDR2 YFSETQ. The CDR3 sequence is CASSLEGGQETQYF. The DNA for the CDR3 is TGCGCCAGCAGCTTGGAGGGAGGCCAAGAGACCCAGTACTTC.

A remark on this clonotype: This may be a read error: a much more frequent sequence differs by one nucleotide. Without the conserved terminal phenylalanine or tryptophan, this CDR3 likely stems from a read error. The CDR3 region is CASSPTEAYTIYL. The CDR3 DNA reads TGTGCCAGCTCACCAACGGAAGCTTACACCATATATTTA. The rearrangement joins TRBV18 to TRBJ1-3; no firm D call. This CDR3 spans 13 amino acids. Trimming took 2 bases from V and 8 from J, leaving 10 bases between them. Germline CDR1 KGHSH, CDR2 LQKENI.

This clonotype was counted a few times. This chain connects TRBV12-3 or TRBV12-4 to TRBJ1-1; 7 bases align to TRBD1. V gave up 5 bases and J gave up 2 bases; unmatched junction bases: 5. The CDR3 is 14 amino acids. The CDR3 spells CASSAGGGNTEAFF. CDR3 nucleotides: TGTGCCAGCAGTGCAGGGGGAGGTAACACTGAAGCTTTCTTT.

This clonotype was seen only a few times. This chain joins TRBV12-3 or TRBV12-4 and TRBJ2-6; D unresolved. V lost 6 bases and J 0 bases, leaving 9 bases between the germline ends. The CDR3 is made up of 15 amino acids. As DNA, the CDR3 is TGTGCCAGCAGCCCCTGGGGCTCTGGGGCCAACGTCCTGACTTTC. This codes for CASSPWGSGANVLTF.

The rearrangement uses TRBV2 and TRBJ2-1; 10 bases are shared with TRBD2. The germline CDR1 and CDR2 sequences are SNHLY and FYNNEI. V shed 7 bases, J shed 9 bases, and the junction held 12 bases outside the gene matches. The CDR3 sequence is 15 residues long. The CDR3 bases are TGTGCCAGCACTCTAGCGGGAGTGGATTTGGGTGAGCAGTTCTTC. This codes for CASTLAGVDLGEQFF.

The J gene is TRBJ2-2, the V gene TRBV7-6; D unresolved. Germline-derived CDR1 and CDR2 are SGHVS and FNYEAQ. V was trimmed by 2 bases and J by 5 bases, leaving 6 bases between them. The length of the CDR3 is 13 residues. The CDR3 bases are TGTGCCAGCAGCTTATCAGCTACCGGGGAGCTGTTTTTT. Amino acid sequence: CASSLSATGELFF.

This clonotype was detected a few times. V gene TRBV4-2 combines with J gene TRBJ1-6; D is possibly TRBD1 (6 bases). The length of the CDR3 is 14 residues. Trimming cost V 1 base and J 7 bases, with 8 bases left between them. Germline lookup yields CDR1 LGHNA and CDR2 YNFKEQ. The CDR3 nucleotides read TGTGCCAGCAGCCAAGCTGGACAGAATTCACCCCTCCACTTT. Translation: CASSQAGQNSPLHF.

This clonotype was seen ten or more times. The rearrangement links TRBV20-1 to TRBJ1-1, with 8 bases identical to TRBD1. Looked up from germline, CDR1 is DFQATT and CDR2 is SNEGSKA (reference sequence). J gave up 4 bases and V 5 bases, and 12 bases lay outside the gene matches. The CDR3 is 15 residues long. The CDR3 DNA reads as TGCAGTGCTCCGGGTCCAGGGGGCGCCGGCACTGAAGCTTTCTTT. It is translated as CSAPGPGGAGTEAFF.

The table lists this clonotype with a few counts. The chain has TRBV7-2 and TRBJ2-1; D is unresolved. V gave up 6 bases and J gave up 11 bases, with 23 bases separating them. CDR3 length: 15 amino acids. Germline assignment: CDR1 SGHTA and CDR2 FQGNSA. The CDR3 protein is CASSHRDPRYGKQFF. The CDR3 bases are TGTGCCAGCAGTCATCGCGACCCGCGCTACGGTAAGCAGTTCTTC.

J is TRBJ2-3 and V is TRBV3-1, with TRBD2 matching 9 bases. This CDR3 is 15 amino acids long. Germline CDR1 reads LGHDT; CDR2 reads YNNKEL (reference sequence). The V segment lost 4 bases and the J segment 5 bases; nucleotides outside the gene matches: 7. CDR3 DNA: TGTGCCAGCAGCCCCGCTAGCGGGAATGGAGATACGCAGTATTTT. As protein: CASSPASGNGDTQYF.

This clonotype was picked up a small number of times. The chain combines TRBV29-1 with TRBJ2-6, with a possible D match to TRBD2 (6 bases). CDR3 length: 12 amino acids. The germline V gene has CDR1 SQVTM and CDR2 ANQGSEA. The CDR3 region is CVGDSGANVLTF. The CDR3 bases are TGCGTAGGGGACTCCGGGGCCAACGTCCTGACTTTC.

This clonotype was found a few times. The CDR3 bases are TGTGCCAGTAGTATAGATGGGTACAGATCCGGTGAGCAGTTCTTC. This translates into CASSIDGYRSGEQFF. This rearrangement joins TRBV19 to TRBJ2-1; D not resolved. The CDR3 loop spans 15 amino acids. V lost 0 bases, J lost 9 bases, and 15 bases lay in between. Germline V CDR1 and CDR2: LNHDA, SQIVND (reference sequence).

This clonotype showed up many times. The rearrangement links TRBV12-3 or TRBV12-4 to TRBJ2-2; possible D gene TRBD1, 5 bases. CDR3 length: 12 amino acids. Trimming left V 4 bases short and J 8 bases short, with 8 bases between. The CDR3 coding sequence is TGTGCCAGCAGTTACAGGCCGGGGGAGCTGTTTTTT. Its translation: CASSYRPGELFF.

This rearrangement joins TRBV7-2 to TRBJ1-3; D is possibly TRBD1 (5 bases). The CDR3 length is 13 residues. The germline CDR1 and CDR2 sequences are SGHTA and FQGNSA. Trimming shortened V by 2 bases and J by 3 bases, and 5 bases separated the two germline ends. The CDR3 sequence is CASSLRGGNTIYF. The CDR3 DNA reads TGTGCCAGCAGCTTAAGGGGTGGAAACACCATATATTTT. The complete variable domain, with remaining parts taken from reference TRBV7-2 and TRBJ1-3, reads GAGVSQSPSNKVTEKGKDVELRCDPISGHTALYWYRQSLGQGLEFLIYFQGNSAPDKSGLPSDRFSAERTGGSVSTLTIQRTQQEDSAVYLCASSLRGGNTIYFGEGSWLTVV.

The rearrangement uses TRBV28 and TRBJ1-4; no clear D gene. The length of the CDR3 is 12 residues. The ends were cut back, 3 bases at V and 8 bases at J, with 7 bases in the middle. Germline loops: CDR1 MDHEN, CDR2 SYDVKM. The CDR3 nucleotides read TGTGCCAGCAGTTTTAGCGAGGAAAAACTGTTTTTT. Translation gives CASSFSEEKLFF.

This clonotype has ten or more counts. The chain joins TRBV7-2 to TRBJ2-3, with D maybe TRBD1 (5 bases). V dropped 1 base and J dropped 9 bases, with 8 bases sitting between them. The CDR3 has 12 amino acids. Germline V gene sequence: CDR1 SGHTA, CDR2 FQGNSA. The CDR3 DNA sequence: TGTGCCAGCAGCTTAGGCAGGGCCACGCAGTATTTT. This gives the protein CASSLGRATQYF.

About this clonotype itself: A much larger clone sits a single nucleotide away, making a read error possible. The chain recombines TRBV19 with TRBJ2-7; D is uncertain. Germline CDR1 LNHDA, CDR2 SQIVND (reference sequence). CDR3 length: 13 residues. The CDR3 region is CASSRRHPYEQCF. In nucleotides, the CDR3 is TGTGCCAGTAGTAGACGACATCCCTACGAGCAGTGCTTC.